The present TCR beta chain was sequenced within a study of monozygotic twins with cystic fibrosis (dated by TCRdb to the early 2020s). For the wider study: Around 3.1 micrograms of fragmented DNA went through 15 PCR cycles to produce barcoded libraries. To assess genetic influence on V and J gene usage, the study compared TCR beta repertoires within and across 16 monozygotic twin pairs with cystic fibrosis. Ten female and six male twin pairs, aged about 2.0 to 36.4 years (median about 9.4 years) and mostly children and adolescents, were included in the cohort. On the day of blood sampling, twins were ranked among 1,100 or so cohort participants for weight-for-height and for FEVPerc (FEV1 disease centile). Data for three of the twin pairs had been reported earlier in a different context. On the study overall, not on this receptor specifically: The cohort was small, and the number of shared CDR3s showed no association with age, concordance or disease severity. Nucleotide-identical clonotype sharing was significantly higher within monozygotic CF twin pairs than between unrelated CF individuals (P = 0.000026, Mann-Whitney). In 13 of 16 pairs, V gene usage most closely resembled the co-twin's, and the same held for J usage in 8 of 16 pairs, a pattern suggesting genetic constraints. Simpson clonality was generally low (median approximately 0.01), which suggests a naive-dominated repertoire, and clonality was higher in the most severely affected patients.

The twin pairs came from the European Cystic Fibrosis Twin and Sibling Study Cohort, a cohort that recruited patients from over 150 CF clinics across 14 European countries. Zygosity and CFTR genotype were verified in-house, and zygosity was tested by multiplex PCR of nine short tandem repeat loci. Peripheral blood was taken from each twin, and clinical parameters were recorded on the day of blood sampling. Phenol/chloroform extraction was used to isolate genomic DNA from peripheral blood cells, and the DNA was then kept in TE buffer at 4 degrees C. TCR beta CDR3 regions were amplified by multiplex PCR using the immunoSEQ immune profiling system, following the manufacturer's instructions. Sequencing was performed on an Illumina NextSeq system. The original methods were these. Sequence data were processed on the immunoSEQ Analyzer platform, and clonality was computed as the square root of Simpson's index of productive rearrangements. Similarity in V and J usage was quantified by Jensen-Shannon distance, and CDR3 generation probabilities were calculated with OLGA. The researchers looked up shared CDR3 sequences in the immuneACCESS database (August 2020) and in VDJdb (December 2020). Held by TCRdb, this immuneACCESS table contains in-frame sequences only and omits some clones. Under half of the omission traces to an unresolved V gene where checked; the cause of the rest is unknown. V and J calls and clone size are those listed in that table; D and trimming were worked out from the DNA. This sample lists about 22,000 clones; roughly 89% were detected once. The top ten clonotypes cover approximately 1.2% of the sample.

Comment on this clone: What this receptor recognizes is not known. Base qualities are not at hand, and no much larger clone is one base apart.

The germline V gene supplies CDR1 SGHTA and CDR2 FQGNSA. Trimming costs V 8 bases and J 11 bases, and their ends lie 15 bases apart. CDR3 length: 11 amino acids, cysteine to phenylalanine. Just CDR3 DNA is preserved here, 33 bases in frame from base 1. The clonotype originates from a woman in her twenties or thirties with cystic fibrosis. What was sequenced was blood. The V and J segments used are TRBV7-2 and TRBJ1-1; the D gene assignment is ambiguous. At the DNA level, the sequence is TGTGCCAGCGGGTCAACCCGAGAGGCTTTCTTT. Protein translation: CASGSTREAFF.